Below are 28 T cell receptor beta chains sequenced from a single sample in a study of cytomegalovirus exposure and HLA in healthy donors (dated by TCRdb to 2017 to 2019). The library was prepared using the immunoSEQ multiplex PCR assay. A mixture of 60 forward primers for TCR Vbeta segments and 13 reverse primers for TCR Jbeta segments was used in the multiplex PCR. The table comes from immuneACCESS by way of TCRdb, which keeps in-frame sequences with V and J called. Part of the clones is missing from these tables; in studies checked, under half for an unresolved V gene and the rest for unknown reasons. The sample table records over 150,000 clones; approximately 80% of these occur just once. The biggest ten clones account for about 1.9% of the sample. The material sequenced was PBMCs. Receptor source: a woman in her late teens or twenties in good health and CMV-seronegative.

CDR3 protein: CASSFRDRRSEQYF. In nucleotides, the CDR3 is TGTGCCAGCAGCTTTCGGGACAGACGGAGCGAGCAGTACTTC. This chain connects TRBV11-2 to TRBJ2-7; 7 positions agree with TRBD1. Germline V gene sequence: CDR1 SGHAT, CDR2 FQNNGV. V shed 3 bases and J 6 bases; nucleotides not matched to a gene: 8. The CDR3 covers 14 residues.

The chain has TRBV6-1 and TRBJ2-7; D not certain. In germline, CDR1 is MNHNS, CDR2 SASEGT. The CDR3 is 13 residues long. V was cut by 4 bases and J by 0 bases, with 7 bases left in between. The CDR3 DNA reads TGTGCCAGCAGTGTAACAGCCTCCTACGAGCAGTACTTC. This encodes CASSVTASYEQYF.

The chain links TRBV15 to TRBJ2-7; TRBD1 agrees at 8 bases. Germline CDR1 is LNHNV and CDR2 is YYDKDF (reference sequence). V lost 5 bases and J lost 4; bases outside the gene matches: 4. The CDR3 sequence is 13 residues long. As DNA, the CDR3 is TGTGCCACCAGCCGAGGGACAGGTTACGAGCAGTACTTC. Amino acid sequence: CATSRGTGYEQYF.

V usage is TRBV7-3 and J usage is TRBJ2-7, with 13 positions matching TRBD2. The V and J ends lost 5 bases and 5 bases, in that order; junction bases with no gene match: 6. The V gene's germline CDR1 is SGHTA and CDR2 FQGTGA. CDR3 length: 15 residues. CDR3 amino acids: CASSPTSGRWNEQYF. CDR3 nucleotide sequence: TGTGCCAGCAGCCCGACTAGCGGGAGGTGGAACGAGCAGTACTTC. The variable domain in full, with the rest retrieved from reference TRBV7-3 and TRBJ2-7, is GAGVSQTPSNKVTEKGKYVELRCDPISGHTALYWYRQSLGQGPEFLIYFQGTGAADDSGLPNDRFFAVRPEGSVSTLKIQRTERGDSAVYLCASSPTSGRWNEQYFGPGTRLTVT.

CDR3 in DNA: TGCGCCAGCAGTTTACAGACGAACACTGAAGCTTTCTTT. Translated: CASSLQTNTEAFF. V and J are TRBV5-1 and TRBJ1-1, with D uncertain. Trimming cost V 5 bases and J 1 base, with 9 bases left between them. Germline-derived CDR1 and CDR2 are SGHRS and YFSETQ. This CDR3 has 13 residues.

The chain is built from TRBV12-5 and TRBJ2-1; D gene uncertain. V lost 0 bases to trimming and J lost 7 bases, with 13 bases between them. The germline V gene has CDR1 LGHNT and CDR2 FRNRAP. CDR3 size: 15 residues. The CDR3 DNA follows: TGTGCTAGTGGTTTGGTACTAACCGGTGAGAATGAGCAGTTCTTC. Protein: CASGLVLTGENEQFF. Drawing the rest from reference TRBV12-5 and TRBJ2-1, the complete variable domain is DARVTQTPRHKVTEMGQEVTMRCQPILGHNTVFWYRQTMMQGLELLAYFRNRAPLDDSGMPKDRFSAEMPDATLATLKIQPSEPRDSAVYFCASGLVLTGENEQFFGPGTRLTVL.

V and J are TRBV7-9 and TRBJ2-2, with 9 bases matching TRBD1. Germline V gene sequence: CDR1 SEHNR, CDR2 FQNEAQ (reference sequence). The V gene end was trimmed by 4 bases and the J gene end by 3 bases; junction bases not matched to a gene: 0. This CDR3 region has 14 residues. CDR3 coding DNA: TGTGCCAGCAGCTGGACAGGGGACACCGGGGAGCTGTTTTTT. It translates to CASSWTGDTGELFF.

The CDR3 protein is CASSIAQGATYNSPLHF. The CDR3 DNA is TGTGCCAGTAGTATCGCCCAGGGGGCTACCTATAATTCACCCCTCCACTTT. The genes are TRBV19 and TRBJ1-6; TRBD1 agrees at 8 bases. The germline CDR1 and CDR2 sequences are LNHDA and SQIVND (reference sequence). V trimming: 3 bases; J trimming: 2 bases; junction bases outside the gene matches: 6. CDR3 length equals 17 residues.

The rearrangement links TRBV5-1 to TRBJ2-5; 7 bases map to TRBD2. CDR3 size: 16 residues. Per the germline V gene, CDR1 is SGHRS and CDR2 is YFSETQ. The junction had 7 bases not matched to a gene; V was cut back by 0 bases and J by 2 bases. The CDR3 reads CASSLGPAGLQETQYF. The CDR3 nucleotides are TGCGCCAGCAGCTTGGGTCCAGCGGGGTTGCAAGAGACCCAGTACTTC.

In this sample, this clone turned up a few times. The gene calls are TRBV5-1 and TRBJ1-2, with 10 bases fitting TRBD1. CDR1 is SGHRS, CDR2 YFSETQ, per germline. V trimming: 4 bases; J trimming: 4 bases; junction bases outside the gene matches: 7. This CDR3 has 15 amino acids. Written as DNA, the CDR3 is TGCGCCAGCAGCCCGGGACAGGGGAACTTCTATGGCTACACCTTC. Its protein product is CASSPGQGNFYGYTF.

CDR3 sequence reads: CATTGGVSNYGYTF. The CDR3 DNA reads TGTGCCACCACTGGCGGTGTTTCTAACTATGGCTACACCTTC. The genes are TRBV10-3 and TRBJ1-2, with D unclear. The length of the CDR3 is 14 residues. The V end lost 10 bases, the J end lost 0 bases, and 15 bases lay between the germline ends. Germline V gene lookup returns CDR1 ENHRY and CDR2 SYGVKD.

This clone was seen just once. This chain links TRBV11-2 with TRBJ2-1, with unresolved D. The CDR3 consists of 10 residues. Between the trimmed V and J ends, which lost 5 bases and 11 bases, there was a span of 7 bases. Germline V gene data show CDR1 as SGHAT and CDR2 as FQNNGV. CDR3 nucleotide sequence: TGTGCCAGCAGCCGAGTTAAGCAGTTCTTC. Translation gives CASSRVKQFF.

V usage is TRBV5-1 and J usage is TRBJ1-4; 7 bases line up with TRBD1. The CDR3 extends over 16 amino acids. CDR1 and CDR2 (germline): SGHRS, YFSETQ. V shed 4 bases, J shed 8 bases, and the junction held 14 bases outside the gene matches. CDR3 sequence (DNA): TGCGCCAGCAGCAAAAATACAGGGGCGGTGAGAGAAAAACTGTTTTTT. Residues: CASSKNTGAVREKLFF. The whole variable domain, remainder taken from reference TRBV5-1 and TRBJ1-4, is KAGVTQTPRYLIKTRGQQVTLSCSPISGHRSVSWYQQTPGQGLQFLFEYFSETQRNKGNFPGRFSGRQFSNSRSEMNVSTLELGDSALYLCASSKNTGAVREKLFFGSGTQLSVL.

The rearrangement links TRBV5-4 to TRBJ2-1, with D perhaps matching TRBD1 (5 bases). CDR3 length: 15 amino acids. CDR1 is SGHNT, CDR2 YYREEE, per germline (reference sequence). The germline V and J ends were trimmed by 4 bases and 0 bases, with 11 bases remaining between them. CDR3 sequence (DNA): TGTGCCAGCAGCGAGGCAGGGTTCTCCTACAATGAGCAGTTCTTC. It is translated as CASSEAGFSYNEQFF.

The CDR3 coding sequence is TGTGCCAGCAGCTCCTTCACAGGGATCTCCTACAATGAGCAGTTCTTC. Translated, it gives CASSSFTGISYNEQFF. The V gene is TRBV7-6, the J gene TRBJ2-1; the D gene is possibly TRBD1 (6 bases). V lost 4 bases and J lost 0, with 13 bases in between. CDR3 length: 16 amino acids. Looked up from germline, CDR1 is SGHVS and CDR2 is FNYEAQ.

The chain has TRBV19 and TRBJ2-1, with a possible D match to TRBD2 (6 bases). The CDR3 consists of 15 residues. Trimming left V 9 bases short and J 1 base short, with 16 bases between. Per the germline V gene, CDR1 is LNHDA and CDR2 is SQIVND (reference sequence). CDR3 in amino acids: CASGRDLSSYNEQFF. CDR3 nucleotide sequence: TGTGCCAGCGGGCGGGACTTGAGTTCCTACAATGAGCAGTTCTTC. Variable domain in full (rest from reference TRBV19 and TRBJ2-1): DGGITQSPKYLFRKEGQNVTLSCEQNLNHDAMYWYRQDPGQGLRLIYYSQIVNDFQKGDIAEGYSVSREKKESFPLTVTSAQKNPTAFYLCASGRDLSSYNEQFFGPGTRLTVL.

In the case of this clone: One end of the junction is discordant with germline, which a read error may explain. J is TRBJ2-7 and V is TRBV6-6; 11 positions agree with TRBD2. Germline CDR1 MNHNY, CDR2 SVGAGI (reference sequence). CDR3 length: 16 amino acids. In DNA, the CDR3 is TGTGCCAGCAGTTACTCGACTAGCGGGGTCTCCCACGAGCAGTACTTC. Its translation: CASSYSTSGVSHEQYF.

This rearrangement joins TRBV28 to TRBJ2-2; no definite D call. Trimming took 6 bases from V and 1 from J, leaving 12 bases between them. The germline CDR1 and CDR2 sequences are MDHEN and SYDVKM. This CDR3 has 15 residues. The CDR3 coding sequence is TGTGCCAGCAGCTCTGGGCTATTGAACACCGGGGAGCTGTTTTTT. Translating gives CASSSGLLNTGELFF.

This clone was seen more than once but under ten times. The chain employs TRBV7-2 and TRBJ1-1, with D tentatively TRBD1 (6 bases). V was pared by 2 bases and J by 5 bases, with 12 bases between. CDR1 and CDR2 from the germline V gene are SGHTA and FQGNSA. This CDR3 contains 14 residues. The CDR3 here is CASSLTQGRTEAFF. The CDR3 nucleotides are TGTGCCAGCAGCTTAACGCAGGGGCGGACTGAAGCTTTCTTT.

The V and J genes are TRBV7-9 and TRBJ2-1; 7 bases align to TRBD2. The CDR3 covers 15 residues. The V and J ends lost 2 bases and 5 bases, in that order; junction bases with no gene match: 6. CDR1 and CDR2 (germline): SEHNR, FQNEAQ (reference sequence). The CDR3, as DNA: TGTGCCAGCAGCTTATCGGCTAGCGGACACAATGAGCAGTTCTTC. This translates into CASSLSASGHNEQFF.

The rearrangement joins TRBV7-2 to TRBJ2-6; D gene uncertain. The CDR3 contains 15 residues. V lost 4 bases, J lost 2 bases, and 9 bases lay in between. Germline V lookup: CDR1 SGHTA, CDR2 FQGNSA. CDR3: CASSSYEAGANVLTF. CDR3 DNA: TGTGCCAGCAGCTCTTACGAGGCTGGGGCCAACGTCCTGACTTTC.

The chain combines TRBV28 with TRBJ1-5; 8 bases are a match to TRBD1. The CDR3 has 14 amino acids. Germline CDR1 and CDR2: MDHEN and SYDVKM. The trim removed 5 bases at V and 6 bases at J, leaving 6 bases unmatched. CDR3 DNA: TGTGCCAGCAGTCTCGGACAGGGAGGTCAGCCCCAGCATTTT. It is translated as CASSLGQGGQPQHF.

V gene TRBV30 combines with J gene TRBJ2-1, with 10 bases lining up with TRBD1. V was pared by 2 bases and J by 4 bases, with 2 bases of the junction left unmatched. This CDR3 region has 14 residues. The germline gives CDR1 GTSNPN, CDR2 SVGIG (reference sequence). The CDR3 nucleotides read TGTGCCTGGAGTTGGGACAGGGGATACAATGAGCAGTTCTTC. Translated, it gives CAWSWDRGYNEQFF.

V is TRBV29-1 and J is TRBJ1-4, with 7 bases that match TRBD1. This CDR3 has 12 residues. CDR1 SQVTM and CDR2 ANQGSEA come from the germline V gene. V dropped 5 bases and J dropped 5; count of bases not matched to a gene: 2. The CDR3 region is CSVNRGNEKLFF. For the CDR3, the DNA is TGCAGCGTTAACAGGGGCAATGAAAAACTGTTTTTT.

The genes are TRBV19 and TRBJ1-2; 9 nucleotides line up with TRBD1. The CDR3 consists of 13 residues. Germline CDR1 reads LNHDA; CDR2 reads SQIVND (reference sequence). Trimming cost V 7 bases and J 7 bases; bases outside gene matches: 7. The CDR3 DNA is TGTGCCAGTACCGACCGGGACAGGGTTGGCTACACCTTC. Translated: CASTDRDRVGYTF.

The V and J genes are TRBV11-2 and TRBJ2-3, with 9 bases lining up with TRBD2. The germline gives CDR1 SGHAT, CDR2 FQNNGV. The CDR3 consists of 16 residues. Germline trimming cut 5 bases from V and 2 bases from J; bases unmatched to any gene: 8. Here the CDR3 reads CASSLRASGATDTQYF. The CDR3 coding sequence is TGTGCCAGCAGCCTAAGGGCTAGCGGGGCCACAGATACGCAGTATTTT.

The chain joins TRBV7-8 to TRBJ1-5, with TRBD1 identical over 7 bases. The CDR3 consists of 16 residues. With V trimmed by 1 base and J by 5 bases, 8 bases remained unmatched. Germline loops: CDR1 SGHVS, CDR2 FQNEAQ. The CDR3 DNA reads TGTGCCAGCAGCTTAGGGAACAGGGGCATGTATCAGCCCCAGCATTTT. Protein: CASSLGNRGMYQPQHF.

The chain employs TRBV9 and TRBJ1-2; possibly TRBD1 for D (5 bases). Germline V lookup: CDR1 SGDLS, CDR2 YYNGEE. The V gene lost 3 bases and the J gene lost 6 bases, with 18 bases spanning the gap. The CDR3 has 15 residues. CDR3 region: CASSAVKDSKDGYTF. CDR3 DNA sequence: TGTGCCAGCAGCGCGGTTAAAGACAGTAAAGATGGCTACACCTTC.